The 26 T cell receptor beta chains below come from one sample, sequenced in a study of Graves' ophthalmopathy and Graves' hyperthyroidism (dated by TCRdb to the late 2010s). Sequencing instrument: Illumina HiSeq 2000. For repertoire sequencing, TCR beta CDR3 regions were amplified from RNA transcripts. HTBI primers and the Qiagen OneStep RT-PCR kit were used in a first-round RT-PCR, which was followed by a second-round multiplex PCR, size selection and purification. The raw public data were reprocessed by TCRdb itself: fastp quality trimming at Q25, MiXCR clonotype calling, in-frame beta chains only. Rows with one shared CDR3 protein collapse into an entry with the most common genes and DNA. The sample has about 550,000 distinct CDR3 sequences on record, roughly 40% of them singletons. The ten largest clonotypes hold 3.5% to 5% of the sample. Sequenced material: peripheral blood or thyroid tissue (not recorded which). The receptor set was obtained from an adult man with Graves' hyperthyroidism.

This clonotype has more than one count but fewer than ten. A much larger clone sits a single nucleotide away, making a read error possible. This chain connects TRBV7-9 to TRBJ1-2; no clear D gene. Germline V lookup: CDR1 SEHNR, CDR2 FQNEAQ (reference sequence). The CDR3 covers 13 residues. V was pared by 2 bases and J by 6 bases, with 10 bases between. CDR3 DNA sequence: TGTGCCAGCAGCTTAAAAGGCTCGAATGGCTACACCTTC. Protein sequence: CASSLKGSNGYTF. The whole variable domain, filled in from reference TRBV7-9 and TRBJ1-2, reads DTGVSQNPRHKITKRGQNVTFRCDPISEHNRLYWYRQTLGQGPEFLTYFQNEAQLEKSRLLSDRFSAERPKGSFSTLEIQRTEQGDSAMYLCASSLKGSNGYTFGSGTRLTVV.

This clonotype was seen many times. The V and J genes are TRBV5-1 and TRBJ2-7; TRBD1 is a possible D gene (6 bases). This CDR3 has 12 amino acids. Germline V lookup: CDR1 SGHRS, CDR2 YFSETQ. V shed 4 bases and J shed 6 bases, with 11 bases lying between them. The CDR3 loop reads CASSTGQSEQYF. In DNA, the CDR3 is TGCGCCAGCAGCACAGGACAGTCCGAGCAGTACTTC.

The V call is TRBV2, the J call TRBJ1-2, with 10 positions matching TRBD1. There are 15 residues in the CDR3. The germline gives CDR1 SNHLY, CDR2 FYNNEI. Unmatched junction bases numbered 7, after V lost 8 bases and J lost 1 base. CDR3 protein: CASEEGQGNNYGYTF. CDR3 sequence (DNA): TGTGCCAGCGAGGAGGGACAGGGGAATAACTATGGCTACACCTTC. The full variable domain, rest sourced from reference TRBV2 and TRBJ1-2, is EPEVTQTPSHQVTQMGQEVILRCVPISNHLYFYWYRQILGQKVEFLVSFYNNEISEKSEIFDDQFSVERPDGSNFTLKIRSTKLEDSAMYFCASEEGQGNNYGYTFGSGTRLTVV.

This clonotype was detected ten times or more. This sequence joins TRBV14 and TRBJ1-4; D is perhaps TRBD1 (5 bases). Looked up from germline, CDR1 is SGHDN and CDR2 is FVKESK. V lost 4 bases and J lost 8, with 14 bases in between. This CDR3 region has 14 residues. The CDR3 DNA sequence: TGTGCCAGCAGCCTGAATACCGCAGGGGAAAAACTGTTTTTT. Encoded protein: CASSLNTAGEKLFF.

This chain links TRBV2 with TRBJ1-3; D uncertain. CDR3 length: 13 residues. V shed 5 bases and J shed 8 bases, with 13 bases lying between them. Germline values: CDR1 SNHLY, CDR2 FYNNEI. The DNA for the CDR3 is TGTGCCAGCAGTACAAACCTCCGGGACACCATATATTTT. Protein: CASSTNLRDTIYF.

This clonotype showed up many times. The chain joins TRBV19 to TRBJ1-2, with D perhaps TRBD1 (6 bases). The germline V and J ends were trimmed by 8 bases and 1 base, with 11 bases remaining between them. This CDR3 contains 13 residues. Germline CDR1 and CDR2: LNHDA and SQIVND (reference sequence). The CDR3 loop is CASYEQGNYGYTF. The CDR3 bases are TGTGCCAGTTACGAACAGGGTAACTATGGCTACACCTTC.

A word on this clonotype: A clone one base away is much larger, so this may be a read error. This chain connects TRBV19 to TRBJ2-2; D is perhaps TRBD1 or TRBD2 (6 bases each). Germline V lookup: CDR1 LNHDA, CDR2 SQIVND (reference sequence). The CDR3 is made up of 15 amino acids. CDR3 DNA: TGTGCCAATAGTATAGGGGGGTCGGCCACCGGGGAGCTGTTTTTT. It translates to CANSIGGSATGELFF.

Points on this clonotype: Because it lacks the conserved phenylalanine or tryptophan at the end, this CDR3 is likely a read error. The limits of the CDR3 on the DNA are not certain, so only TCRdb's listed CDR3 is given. The CDR3 is CASSSQTS. The chain joins TRBV2 to TRBJ2-6; TRBD2, the table's D call, lacks a check against the DNA. The CDR3 length equals 8 residues, ends included. Germline assignment: CDR1 SNHLY and CDR2 FYNNEI.

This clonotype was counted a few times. The CDR3 DNA is TGTGCCAGCAGCAGGACAGGGTGGGATGGCTACACCTTC. This encodes CASSRTGWDGYTF. This sequence joins TRBV12-3 or TRBV12-4 and TRBJ1-2; 8 bases are shared with TRBD1. Trimming took 6 bases from V and 6 from J; bases not matched to a gene: 6. The CDR3 extends over 13 amino acids.

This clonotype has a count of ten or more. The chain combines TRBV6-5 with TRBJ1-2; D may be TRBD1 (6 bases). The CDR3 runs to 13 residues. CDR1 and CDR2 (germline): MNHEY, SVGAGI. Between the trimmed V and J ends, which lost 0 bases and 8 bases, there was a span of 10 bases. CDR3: CASSYSSGDGYTF. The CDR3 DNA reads TGTGCCAGCAGTTACTCTTCAGGGGACGGCTACACCTTC.

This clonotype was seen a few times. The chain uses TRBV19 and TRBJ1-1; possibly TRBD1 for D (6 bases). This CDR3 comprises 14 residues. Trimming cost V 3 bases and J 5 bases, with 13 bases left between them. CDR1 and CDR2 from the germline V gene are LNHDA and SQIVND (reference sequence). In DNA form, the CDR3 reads TGTGCCAGTAGTATCACGGGGGGCTGGACTGAAGCTTTCTTT. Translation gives CASSITGGWTEAFF.

CDR3 sequence: CASSFAGAFF. CDR3 nucleotides: TGTGCCAGCAGCTTCGCGGGAGCTTTCTTT. The gene calls are TRBV7-9 and TRBJ1-1; D is undetermined. V was cut by 3 bases and J by 10 bases, with 6 bases left in between. The CDR3 is 10 amino acids. In germline, CDR1 is SEHNR, CDR2 FQNEAQ (reference sequence).

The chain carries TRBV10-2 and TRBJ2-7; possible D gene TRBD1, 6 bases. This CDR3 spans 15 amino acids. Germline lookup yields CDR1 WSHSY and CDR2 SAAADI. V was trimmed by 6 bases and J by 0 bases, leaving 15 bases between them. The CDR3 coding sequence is TGCGCCAGCAGCGCCGTGACAGGCAGCTCCTACGAGCAGTACTTC. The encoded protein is CASSAVTGSSYEQYF.

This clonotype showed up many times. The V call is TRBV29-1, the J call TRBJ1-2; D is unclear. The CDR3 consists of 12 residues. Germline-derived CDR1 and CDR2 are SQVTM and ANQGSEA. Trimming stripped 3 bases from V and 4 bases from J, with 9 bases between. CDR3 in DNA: TGCAGCGTTGAGCGTGGAGGCTATGGCTACACCTTC. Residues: CSVERGGYGYTF.

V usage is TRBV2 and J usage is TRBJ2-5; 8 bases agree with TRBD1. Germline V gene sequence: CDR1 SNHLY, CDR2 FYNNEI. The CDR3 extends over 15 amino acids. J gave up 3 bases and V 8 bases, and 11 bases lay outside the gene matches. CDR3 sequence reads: CASSPRQGIEETQYF. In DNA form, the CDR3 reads TGTGCCAGCTCACCAAGACAGGGGATCGAAGAGACCCAGTACTTC.

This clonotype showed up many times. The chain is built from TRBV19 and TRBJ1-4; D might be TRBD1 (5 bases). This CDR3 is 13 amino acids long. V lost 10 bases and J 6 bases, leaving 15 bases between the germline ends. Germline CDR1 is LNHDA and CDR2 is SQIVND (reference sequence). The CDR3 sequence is CATGRAGDEKLFF. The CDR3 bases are TGTGCCACTGGACGCGCGGGGGATGAAAAACTGTTTTTT.

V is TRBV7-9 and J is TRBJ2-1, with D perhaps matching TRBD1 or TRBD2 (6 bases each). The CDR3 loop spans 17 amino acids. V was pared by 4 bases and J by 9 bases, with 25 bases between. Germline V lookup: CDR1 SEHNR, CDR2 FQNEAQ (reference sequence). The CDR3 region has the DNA TGTGCCAGCAGCTCCTCCCGGGACTTAGGGGGGAACGGTGAGCAGTTCTTC. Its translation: CASSSSRDLGGNGEQFF.

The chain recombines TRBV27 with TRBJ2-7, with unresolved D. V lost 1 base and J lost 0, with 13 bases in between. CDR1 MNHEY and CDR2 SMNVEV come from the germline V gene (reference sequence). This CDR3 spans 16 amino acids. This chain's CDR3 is CASSLYSASDSYEQYF. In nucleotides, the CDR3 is TGTGCCAGCAGTTTATACAGTGCCTCTGACTCCTACGAGCAGTACTTC.

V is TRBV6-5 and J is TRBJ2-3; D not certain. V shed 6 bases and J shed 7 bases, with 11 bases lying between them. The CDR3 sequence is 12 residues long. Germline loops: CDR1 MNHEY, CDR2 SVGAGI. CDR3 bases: TGTGCCAGCAGCCCCCCCCGAAATACGCAGTATTTT. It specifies CASSPPRNTQYF.

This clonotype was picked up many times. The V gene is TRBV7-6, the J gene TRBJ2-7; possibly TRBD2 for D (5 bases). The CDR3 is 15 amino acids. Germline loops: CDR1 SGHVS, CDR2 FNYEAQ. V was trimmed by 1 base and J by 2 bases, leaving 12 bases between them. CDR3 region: CASSLGGRLPYEQYF. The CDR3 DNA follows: TGTGCCAGCAGCTTAGGTGGGAGACTTCCCTACGAGCAGTACTTC.

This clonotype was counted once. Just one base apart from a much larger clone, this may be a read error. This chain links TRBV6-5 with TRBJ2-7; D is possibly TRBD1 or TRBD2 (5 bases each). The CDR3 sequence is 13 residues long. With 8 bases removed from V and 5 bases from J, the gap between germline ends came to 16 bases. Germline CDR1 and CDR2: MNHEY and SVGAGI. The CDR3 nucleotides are TGTGCCAGCCGGATGGACGGGGACCACGAGCAGTACTTC. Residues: CASRMDGDHEQYF.

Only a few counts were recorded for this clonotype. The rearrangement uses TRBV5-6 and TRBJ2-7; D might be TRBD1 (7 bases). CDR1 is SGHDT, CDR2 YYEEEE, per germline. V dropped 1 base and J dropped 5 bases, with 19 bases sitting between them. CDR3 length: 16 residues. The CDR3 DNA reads TGTGCCAGCAGCTTGCGTTCCAGGGGGAGGTTCGACGAGCAGTACTTC. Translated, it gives CASSLRSRGRFDEQYF.

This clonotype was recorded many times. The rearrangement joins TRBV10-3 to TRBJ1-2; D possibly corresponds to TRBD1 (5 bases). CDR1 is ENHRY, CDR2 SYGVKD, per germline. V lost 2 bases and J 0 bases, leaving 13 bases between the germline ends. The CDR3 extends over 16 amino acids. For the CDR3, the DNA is TGTGCCATCAGTGAGATCTCAGGGAGGTCTAACTATGGCTACACCTTC. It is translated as CAISEISGRSNYGYTF.

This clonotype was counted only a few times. DNA for the CDR3: TGCGCCAGCAGCACAGAGGGATTTAACTATGGCTACACCTTC. It yields the protein CASSTEGFNYGYTF. The chain combines TRBV5-1 with TRBJ1-2; D is unclear. CDR3 length: 14 amino acids. V lost 4 bases and J lost 1, with 11 bases in between. Germline CDR1 is SGHRS and CDR2 is YFSETQ.

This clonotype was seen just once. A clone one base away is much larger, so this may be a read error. The CDR3 nucleotides are TGTGCCAGCAGCCGAGATCCGCCCGTATGGGGGAACACCGGGGAGCTGTTTTTT. This codes for CASSRDPPVWGNTGELFF. V gene TRBV6-5 combines with J gene TRBJ2-2, with unresolved D. The V end was cut by 6 bases, the J end by 1 base, with 21 bases between. CDR3 size: 18 residues. The germline V gene has CDR1 MNHEY and CDR2 SVGAGI.

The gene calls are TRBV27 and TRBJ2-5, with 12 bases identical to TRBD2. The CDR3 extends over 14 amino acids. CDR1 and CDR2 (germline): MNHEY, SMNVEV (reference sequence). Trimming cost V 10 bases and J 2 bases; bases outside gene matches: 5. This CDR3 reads CATSLAGGQETQYF. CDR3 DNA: TGTGCCACCAGCCTAGCGGGGGGGCAAGAGACCCAGTACTTC.